This T cell receptor (beta chain) is from a study of blood T cell repertoires in COVID-19 (dated by TCRdb to 2018 to 2020). For the study in its entirety: Samples covering the acute and convalescent phases of COVID-19 were provided by collaborators in the United States, Italy and Spain. Subjects who had been exposed to COVID-19, were actively infected with it, or had recovered from it provided the deeply sampled blood TCRbeta repertoires that made up the dataset. The samples were drawn from the first 160 participants of the ongoing ImmuneRACE study and from some 1,300 subjects provided by 6 global collaborators. Sample metadata almost always included a de-identified subject ID, COVID-19 status, age in years and sex. The material from the prospective study consisted of cDNA or gDNA derived from T cells, B-cell-depleted T cells, or PBMCs. The repertoires were released in a freely available public database meant as a resource for research on the immune response to SARS-CoV-2. HLA class I and class II types, where available, came from metadata supplied by the sample provider rather than from assay-based typing. Study-wide findings and limitations: Clinical and demographic metadata were provided uncurated, with the amount varying by source and participant.

About this clone: The antigen it recognizes is unknown. Base qualities are missing; no much larger clone stands one base away.

Collaborating institutions collected whole blood in K2EDTA tubes following their own protocols. For TCRbeta analysis, collaborators shipped samples as frozen whole blood, isolated PBMCs, or DNA extracted from either of those sample types. TCRbeta CDR3 regions were amplified from genomic DNA by means of the immunoSEQ Assay, a bias-controlled multiplex PCR. As for how the authors treated the data: Within the assay, amplification of reference gene primers was used to estimate how many nucleated cells each sample contained. To quantify the absolute abundance of each unique TCRbeta CDR3 rearrangement, sequence reads were collapsed and filtered. Productive Simpson clonality was computed per sample as the square root of Simpson's diversity index over productive rearrangements. The source is immuneACCESS, and TCRdb retained only in-frame sequences with V and J called. Part of the clones is not carried over; for the studies checked, unresolved V genes explain less than half of this, and the remainder is unexplained. V, J and clone size reflect that table, while D and trimming were determined from the DNA. The sample data list approximately 100,000 clones, and approximately 86% of these were observed just once. Clones ranked in the top ten supply roughly 6% of the sample.

The sequenced material came from peripheral blood. This receptor was taken from a woman aged 60 to 75 with acute or convalescent COVID-19.

The DNA reads TGTGCCACCAGCAGAGATCGGCTAGCGGCAGATACGCAGTATTTT. It encodes CATSRDRLAADTQYF. The sequence links TRBV15 to TRBJ2-3; the junction holds 7 bases that match TRBD2. The CDR3 spans 15 residues, from the cysteine through the phenylalanine. CDR3 DNA is the only sequence kept; it has 45 bases, read in frame from the first base. For this chain, trimming is 0 bases at the V end and 4 bases at the J end, and the number of junction bases without a gene match is 4. Per the germline V gene (reference sequence), LNHNV is the CDR1 and YYDKDF is the CDR2.